This is a list of T cell receptor beta chains from one sample in a study of low-dose radiotherapy and immunotherapy resistance in tumors. TCRdb re-called the reads through MiXCR, storing one row per CDR3 protein. The sample yields roughly 32,000 distinct CDR3 sequences, 45% to 55% seen once. The material was PBMCs, obtained after low-dose radiotherapy plus immunotherapy. These receptor sequences come from a male donor with gallbladder cancer. The CDR3 runs from the conserved cysteine through the conserved F or W. A D gene is named only where the DNA matches it firmly. The size of a clone is reported for some rows only, either as once, few or many, or as a class for expanded clones.

d_gene	j_gene	abundance	v_gene	CDR3aa	CDR3nt
.	TRBJ2-7	.	TRBV20-1	CSASWPGVTTGEQYF	TGCAGTGCTAGTTGGCCAGGGGTGACTACTGGGGAGCAGTACTTC
TRBD2	TRBJ2-3	.	TRBV5-1	CASSVGLAEYTDTQYF	TGCGCCAGCAGTGTCGGACTAGCGGAGTACACAGATACGCAGTATTTT
.	TRBJ2-1	few	TRBV29-1	CSVEDLGAYNEQFF	TGCAGCGTTGAAGATCTCGGAGCATACAATGAGCAGTTCTTC
TRBD1	TRBJ2-6	few	TRBV9	CASSASRGHRGANVLTF	TGTGCCAGCAGCGCATCCAGGGGGCATCGTGGGGCCAACGTCCTGACTTTC
.	TRBJ2-2	.	TRBV12-3/TRBV12-4	CASSPDSLRYTGELFF	TGTGCCAGCAGTCCAGACAGTTTACGTTACACCGGGGAGCTGTTTTTT
.	TRBJ1-4	many	TRBV7-8	CASSHGPGINEKLFF	TGTGCCAGCAGCCACGGACCTGGGATTAATGAAAAACTGTTTTTT
TRBD1	TRBJ1-5	many	TRBV7-2	CASSRTGGAGQPQHF	TGTGCCAGCAGCAGAACAGGGGGCGCGGGTCAGCCCCAGCATTTT
TRBD2	TRBJ2-3	.	TRBV6-2/TRBV6-3	CASSYPLAGGPDTQYF	TGTGCCAGCAGTTACCCCCTAGCGGGGGGGCCAGATACGCAGTATTTT
.	TRBJ1-5	.	TRBV18	CASSPPNQPQHF	TGTGCCAGCTCACCCCCTAATCAGCCCCAGCATTTT
.	TRBJ2-2	few	TRBV7-6	CASSLDSTGELFF	TGTGCCAGCAGCTTAGATAGCACCGGGGAGCTGTTTTTT
.	TRBJ2-5	many	TRBV19	CASTQSIRDQETQYF	TGTGCCAGTACCCAATCCATACGGGACCAAGAGACCCAGTACTTC
TRBD1	TRBJ2-7	many	TRBV25-1	CASTRDRGPYEQYF	TGTGCCAGCACCCGGGACAGGGGGCCCTACGAGCAGTACTTC
.	TRBJ1-1	.	TRBV6-2/TRBV6-3	CASRTNRDTTEAFF	TGTGCCAGCAGGACGAACCGGGACACCACTGAAGCTTTCTTT
.	TRBJ1-1	.	TRBV19	CASSGALIRGPAFF	TGTGCCAGTAGTGGAGCGCTTATTAGAGGGCCAGCTTTCTTT
TRBD2	TRBJ2-7	once	TRBV28	CASSLGLAGAYEQYF	TGTGCCAGCAGTTTAGGCCTAGCGGGGGCCTACGAGCAGTACTTC
TRBD1	TRBJ2-3	many	TRBV4-1	CASSQALIRGTGMADTQYF	TGCGCCAGCAGCCAAGCATTAATCCGTGGGACAGGGATGGCAGATACGCAGTATTTT
TRBD2	TRBJ2-1	.	TRBV11-2	CASSPLAGVNEQFF	TGTGCCAGCAGCCCACTAGCGGGAGTTAATGAGCAGTTCTTC
.	TRBJ2-7	many	TRBV30	CAWRDTYLGEQYF	TGTGCCTGGAGGGACACCTATCTAGGAGAGCAGTACTTC
.	TRBJ2-1	.	TRBV5-4	CASSLKTAYNEQFF	TGTGCCAGCAGCTTGAAGACAGCCTACAATGAGCAGTTCTTC
TRBD1	TRBJ1-5	once	TRBV7-2	CASSQGGISNQPQHF	TGTGCCAGCAGCCAGGGGGGGATCAGCAATCAGCCCCAGCATTTT
TRBD2	TRBJ2-7	.	TRBV19	CASSKTSGISNYEQYF	TGTGCCAGTAGTAAGACTAGCGGGATCTCCAACTACGAGCAGTACTTC
.	TRBJ1-5	medium-sized	TRBV2	CASSAYSNQPQHF	TGTGCCAGCAGCGCCTATAGCAATCAGCCCCAGCATTTT
TRBD2	TRBJ2-3	few	TRBV28	CASSFVSGRAGSTDTQYF	TGTGCCAGCAGTTTCGTTAGCGGGAGGGCCGGGAGCACAGATACGCAGTATTTT
.	TRBJ2-1	.	TRBV3-1	CASSGGGGLGSGFF	TGTGCCAGCAGCGGTGGGGGAGGACTGGGTAGCGGGTTCTTC
TRBD2	TRBJ2-1	many	TRBV20-1	CSAHGASGSNEQFF	TGCAGTGCCCACGGGGCTAGCGGGAGCAATGAGCAGTTCTTC
.	TRBJ1-5	medium-sized	TRBV6-2/TRBV6-3	CASSGQQNQPQHF	TGTGCCAGCAGCGGACAACAAAATCAGCCCCAGCATTTT
TRBD2	TRBJ2-2	medium-sized	TRBV7-2	CASSSPGGGTGELFF	TGTGCCAGCAGCTCCCCCGGGGGGGGGACCGGGGAGCTGTTTTTT
TRBD1	TRBJ1-5	once	TRBV12-3/TRBV12-4	CASSSGTGRRVNQPQHF	TGTGCCAGCAGCTCCGGGACAGGGAGAAGGGTGAATCAGCCCCAGCATTTT
TRBD1	TRBJ2-4	.	TRBV5-3	CASSSLTKQGVVWNIQYF	TGTGCCAGCAGCTCCCTGACTAAACAGGGGGTGGTTTGGAACATTCAGTACTTC
TRBD2	TRBJ2-1	many	TRBV7-6	CASSYSGGGGQFF	TGTGCCAGCAGCTACAGCGGTGGCGGGGGGCAGTTCTTC
TRBD2	TRBJ2-2	many	TRBV27	CASSRAGGGTGELFF	TGTGCCAGCAGTCGGGCGGGGGGAGGCACCGGGGAGCTGTTTTTT
.	TRBJ2-5	many	TRBV27	CASSPYSVAQETQYF	TGTGCCAGCAGTCCCTATTCGGTGGCACAAGAGACCCAGTACTTC
.	TRBJ2-1	.	TRBV7-9	CASSLPYGEQFF	TGTGCCAGCAGCTTACCGTACGGGGAGCAGTTCTTC
.	TRBJ2-7	many	TRBV28	CASSVDSGTGEQYF	TGTGCCAGCAGTGTCGACAGCGGCACGGGAGAGCAGTACTTC
.	TRBJ1-1	.	TRBV5-6	CASTLGPANTEAFF	TGTGCCAGCACCCTGGGTCCAGCGAACACTGAAGCTTTCTTT
TRBD1	TRBJ2-4	.	TRBV19	CASSRTGVGMLAKNIQYF	TGTGCCAGTAGCAGGACAGGGGTAGGAATGCTAGCCAAAAACATTCAGTACTTC
TRBD2	TRBJ2-3	medium-sized	TRBV9	CASSARGLAGGSDTQYF	TGTGCCAGCAGCGCGAGGGGACTAGCGGGGGGCTCGGATACGCAGTATTTT
TRBD2	TRBJ2-5	.	TRBV28	CASIPIKGTSGPQETQYF	TGTGCCAGCATCCCCATCAAGGGGACTAGCGGGCCACAAGAGACCCAGTACTTC
TRBD1	TRBJ1-5	medium-sized	TRBV6-6	CASSYPQGTDGNQPQHF	TGTGCCAGCAGTTACCCTCAGGGGACAGATGGCAATCAGCCCCAGCATTTT
.	TRBJ2-7	.	TRBV12-3/TRBV12-4	CASSFRGANEQYF	TGTGCCAGCAGTTTTAGGGGGGCGAACGAGCAGTACTTC
.	TRBJ2-7	many	TRBV12-3/TRBV12-4	CASRLGLPGSYEQYF	TGTGCCAGCAGGTTGGGACTTCCTGGCTCCTACGAGCAGTACTTC
.	TRBJ1-3	once	TRBV29-1	CSGLQGSGNTIYF	TGCAGCGGGTTACAAGGATCTGGAAACACCATATATTTT
.	TRBJ1-4	many	TRBV18	CASSPRDSANEKLFF	TGTGCCAGCTCACCAAGGGACTCAGCTAATGAAAAACTGTTTTTT
TRBD1	TRBJ1-2	.	TRBV13	CASSPQDRGAYGYTF	TGTGCCAGCAGCCCACAGGACAGGGGTGCCTATGGCTACACCTTC
.	TRBJ1-1	few	TRBV18	CASSPSLGTEAFF	TGTGCCAGCTCACCCTCCTTAGGCACTGAAGCTTTCTTT
TRBD1	TRBJ2-7	medium-sized	TRBV6-6	CASSSRQGPYEQYF	TGTGCCAGCAGTTCCCGACAGGGCCCCTACGAGCAGTACTTC
.	TRBJ2-7	.	TRBV10-3	CATDSDSSYEQYF	TGTGCCACGGACTCTGACAGCTCCTACGAGCAGTACTTC
TRBD2	TRBJ2-2	many	TRBV5-3	CASSWGLDRHTGELFF	TGCGCCAGCAGCTGGGGACTAGACCGACACACCGGGGAGCTGTTTTTT
.	TRBJ1-2	many	TRBV16	CASSQSRTAHNYGYTF	TGTGCCAGCAGCCAATCTCGAACTGCACATAACTATGGCTACACCTTC
.	TRBJ1-1	many	TRBV3-1	CASSQELEAFF	TGTGCCAGCAGCCAAGAGCTTGAAGCTTTCTTT
.	TRBJ2-2	once	TRBV5-4	CASSFLGTGTGELFF	TGTGCCAGCAGCTTTCTGGGTACGGGCACCGGGGAGCTGTTTTTT
.	TRBJ2-5	.	TRBV3-1	CASSPPGETQYF	TGTGCCAGCAGCCCACCCGGCGAGACCCAGTACTTC
.	TRBJ2-7	many	TRBV12-3/TRBV12-4	CASSFPPRSYEQYF	TGTGCCAGCAGTTTTCCCCCCCGGTCCTACGAGCAGTACTTC
TRBD1	TRBJ2-7	few	TRBV13	CASSRTGREQYF	TGTGCCAGCAGCCGGACAGGGCGGGAGCAGTACTTC
.	TRBJ2-1	many	TRBV6-1	CASSPRNNEQFF	TGTGCCAGCAGCCCTAGGAACAATGAGCAGTTCTTC
.	TRBJ2-5	.	TRBV7-2	CASSLNTVSETQYF	TGTGCCAGCAGCCTAAATACTGTATCCGAGACCCAGTACTTC
.	TRBJ2-1	medium-sized	TRBV2	CASALATTRNNEQFF	TGTGCCAGCGCGCTAGCAACTACAAGGAACAATGAGCAGTTCTTC
.	TRBJ2-7	.	TRBV28	CASSDLGYEQYF	TGTGCCAGCAGTGATTTAGGCTACGAGCAGTACTTC
.	TRBJ1-1	many	TRBV7-2	CASSTSGGRNTEAFF	TGTGCCAGCAGCACGAGTGGGGGGAGGAACACTGAAGCTTTCTTT